Listed here are 27 T cell receptor beta chains from one sample, sequenced in a study of CD8 T cells in ankylosing spondylitis. A single record per CDR3 protein comes from TCRdb applying MiXCR to the 5' RACE reads. Of 270,000 or so distinct CDR3 sequences in the sample, about 20% were seen once. The sequenced material came from blood, either unsorted or a sorted T cell fraction (not recorded which). These receptor sequences come from a male donor with ankylosing spondylitis or in good health (not recorded which).

The chain is built from TRBV11-2 and TRBJ2-1; 13 positions match TRBD2. From germline, CDR1 is SGHAT and CDR2 FQNNGV. CDR3 size: 18 residues. Trimming took 1 base from V and 8 from J; bases not matched to a gene: 11. For the CDR3, the DNA is TGTGCCAGCAGCTTAGGGGGGACTAGCGGGATTCCCGTCGATGAGCAGTTCTTC. It yields the protein CASSLGGTSGIPVDEQFF.

This clonotype was seen a few times. The chain has TRBV6-4 and TRBJ2-2, with D hard to call. This CDR3 region has 15 residues. Germline CDR1 reads MRHNA; CDR2 reads SNTAGT. The germline V and J ends were trimmed by 4 bases and 1 base, with 10 bases remaining between them. The CDR3 DNA follows: TGTGCCAGCAGTGCCCATGGCGAGAACACCGGGGAGCTGTTTTTT. It translates to CASSAHGENTGELFF.

This clonotype was detected only a few times. The chain is built from TRBV6-5 and TRBJ2-7; D uncertain. V gave up 0 bases and J gave up 2 bases, with 14 bases separating them. The CDR3 runs 16 residues. Germline CDR1 reads MNHEY; CDR2 reads SVGAGI. The DNA for the CDR3 is TGTGCCAGCAGTTACTCAAAGGCATCGGATCCCTACGAGCAGTACTTC. Amino acids: CASSYSKASDPYEQYF.

This rearrangement joins TRBV12-3 or TRBV12-4 to TRBJ2-5; D assignment may be TRBD1 or TRBD2 (5 bases each). Trimming removed 4 bases at V and 5 bases at J, with 14 bases between. The CDR3 consists of 14 residues. The CDR3 DNA follows: TGTGCCAGCAGTTCGGGACCGACAAGGGAGACCCAGTACTTC. Its protein is CASSSGPTRETQYF.

The chain recombines TRBV9 with TRBJ2-5; no definite D call. The germline V and J ends were trimmed by 0 bases and 5 bases, with 11 bases remaining between them. Germline CDR1 and CDR2: SGDLS and YYNGEE. This CDR3 comprises 14 residues. Here the CDR3 reads CASSVGNSFETQYF. CDR3 nucleotides: TGTGCCAGCAGCGTAGGAAATAGCTTCGAGACCCAGTACTTC.

This clonotype was detected a few times. J is TRBJ2-7 and V is TRBV29-1, with 9 bases matching TRBD2. Germline CDR1 SQVTM, CDR2 ANQGSEA. With V trimmed by 5 bases and J by 4 bases, 9 bases remained unmatched. The CDR3 totals 14 residues. The CDR3 protein is CSVQVPGLAYEQYF. The CDR3 coding sequence is TGCAGCGTTCAGGTCCCGGGACTAGCTTACGAGCAGTACTTC.

The chain combines TRBV7-6 with TRBJ2-1; tentatively, D is TRBD1 or TRBD2 (5 bases each). The germline CDR1 and CDR2 sequences are SGHVS and FNYEAQ. This CDR3 contains 15 residues. V lost 5 bases, J lost 3 bases, and 14 bases lay in between. CDR3 in amino acids: CASSPVVGVYNEQFF. In DNA form, the CDR3 reads TGTGCCAGCAGCCCCGTGGTGGGGGTCTACAATGAGCAGTTCTTC.

The V gene is TRBV14, the J gene TRBJ2-3, with 8 bases aligning to TRBD2. In germline, CDR1 is SGHDN, CDR2 FVKESK. The CDR3 sequence is 15 residues long. V was clipped by 4 bases and J by 4 bases; unmatched bases: 7. The CDR3 loop is CASSPTSAGADTQYF. The CDR3 nucleotides are TGTGCCAGCAGCCCGACCTCAGCGGGAGCAGATACGCAGTATTTT.

This clonotype was detected a few times. The chain carries TRBV11-2 and TRBJ2-1, with 10 bases matching TRBD2. This CDR3 is 16 amino acids long. The V segment lost 5 bases and the J segment 4 bases; nucleotides outside the gene matches: 8. Germline CDR1 and CDR2: SGHAT and FQNNGV. CDR3 amino acids: CASSQQTSGSYNEQFF. Written as DNA, the CDR3 is TGTGCCAGCAGCCAACAGACTAGCGGGTCGTACAATGAGCAGTTCTTC.

This clonotype showed up just a few times. The chain links TRBV7-9 to TRBJ2-2; 7 nucleotides align to TRBD1. Germline-derived CDR1 and CDR2 are SEHNR and FQNEAQ (reference sequence). The CDR3 loop spans 16 amino acids. Losses at the gene ends were 5 bases for V and 2 bases for J; bases not matched to a gene: 8. The CDR3: CASSRTGEPNTGELFF. The CDR3 DNA reads TGTGCCAGCAGCCGGACAGGAGAACCTAACACCGGGGAGCTGTTTTTT.

The chain combines TRBV6-1 with TRBJ2-7; a weak D match, TRBD2 (6 bases). The CDR3 runs 14 residues. Trimming removed 6 bases at V and 3 bases at J, with 15 bases between. Germline V gives CDR1 MNHNS, CDR2 SASEGT. The DNA of the CDR3 is TGTGCCAGCAGACAGCGGGCAGGGCTCTACGAGCAGTACTTC. Translating gives CASRQRAGLYEQYF.

The V gene is TRBV27, the J gene TRBJ2-2, with TRBD2 as a possible D gene (5 bases). V lost 3 bases and J 7 bases, leaving 9 bases between the germline ends. The germline V gene has CDR1 MNHEY and CDR2 SMNVEV (reference sequence). This CDR3 has 13 residues. The CDR3 region is CASSLIGIGELFF. The CDR3 DNA follows: TGTGCCAGCAGTTTGATCGGGATCGGGGAGCTGTTTTTT.

This clonotype showed up just once. J is TRBJ2-6 and V is TRBV4-1; 9 positions match TRBD1. Trimming removed 5 bases from V and 3 bases from J; junction bases left unmatched: 8. CDR1 is MGHRA, CDR2 YSYEKL, per germline. The CDR3 is 17 amino acids. CDR3 amino acids: CASSGLQGAGGANVLTF. The CDR3 DNA is TGCGCCAGCAGCGGATTACAGGGGGCGGGTGGGGCCAACGTCCTGACTTTC.

This clonotype was detected many times. The chain uses TRBV7-6 and TRBJ2-7, with 7 bases identical to TRBD2. The CDR3 is 14 amino acids. Germline V lookup: CDR1 SGHVS, CDR2 FNYEAQ. V lost 1 base and J lost 5; bases outside the gene matches: 5. The CDR3 loop is CASSLGGSTHEQYF. The CDR3 bases are TGTGCCAGCAGCTTAGGCGGGAGTACCCACGAGCAGTACTTC.

The chain recombines TRBV29-1 with TRBJ2-4, with 7 bases fitting TRBD1. Unmatched junction bases numbered 5, after V lost 5 bases and J lost 1 base. The CDR3 is 14 amino acids. Germline CDR1 and CDR2: SQVTM and ANQGSEA. Here the CDR3 reads CSVSQGRAKNIQYF. The CDR3 DNA follows: TGCAGCGTTTCACAGGGGCGGGCCAAAAACATTCAGTACTTC.

This clonotype was seen many times. The V and J genes are TRBV29-1 and TRBJ2-2; D is ambiguous. The length of the CDR3 is 13 residues. Deletions cut 4 bases from V and 4 bases from J, with 10 bases between. Germline V gene sequence: CDR1 SQVTM, CDR2 ANQGSEA. CDR3 nucleotide sequence: TGCAGCGTTGGACATACCTCCACCGGGGAGCTGTTTTTT. Its translation: CSVGHTSTGELFF.

In this sample, this clonotype turned up many times. The chain recombines TRBV29-1 with TRBJ2-7; D assignment may be TRBD1 or TRBD2 (5 bases each). Germline V CDR1 and CDR2: SQVTM, ANQGSEA. Trimming left V 5 bases short and J 2 bases short, with 16 bases between. There are 14 residues in the CDR3. The CDR3 coding sequence is TGCAGCGTTCGGATTCCGGGACGGGCCTACGAGCAGTACTTC. This codes for CSVRIPGRAYEQYF.

The chain has TRBV20-1 and TRBJ2-7; 15 nucleotides match TRBD2. The CDR3 has 19 residues. Germline CDR1 is DFQATT and CDR2 is SNEGSKA (reference sequence). With V trimmed by 0 bases and J by 0 bases, 9 bases remained unmatched. CDR3: CSARDWTGTSGRSSYEQYF. In nucleotides, the CDR3 is TGCAGTGCTAGAGATTGGACCGGGACTAGCGGGAGGTCCTCCTACGAGCAGTACTTC.

The table lists this clonotype with a few counts. V is TRBV7-6 and J is TRBJ2-7; 10 bases fit TRBD2. V shed 4 bases, J shed 4 bases, and the junction held 10 bases outside the gene matches. This CDR3 is 16 amino acids long. Germline V CDR1 and CDR2: SGHVS, FNYEAQ. CDR3 nucleotide sequence: TGTGCCAGCAGCTCCGCAGGGACTAGCGAGATTTACGAGCAGTACTTC. This codes for CASSSAGTSEIYEQYF. The full variable domain, in which reference TRBV7-6 and TRBJ2-7 provide the parts outside the CDR3, is GAGVSQSPRYKVTKRGQDVALRCDPISGHVSLYWYRQALGQGPEFLTYFNYEAQQDKSGLPNDRFSAERPEGSISTLTIQRTEQRDSAMYRCASSSAGTSEIYEQYFGPGTRLTVT.

This clonotype was recorded a few times. The gene calls are TRBV4-1 and TRBJ2-1, with a tentative D call TRBD2 (6 bases). The germline V and J ends were trimmed by 0 bases and 9 bases, with 21 bases remaining between them. CDR1 and CDR2 from the germline V gene are MGHRA and YSYEKL. The length of the CDR3 is 17 residues. The chain's CDR3 is CASSQEGRLGTLPEQFF. In DNA form, the CDR3 reads TGCGCCAGCAGCCAAGAGGGGAGACTAGGAACTCTTCCTGAGCAGTTCTTC.

The CDR3 is CASSPNPGQGIMAGELFF. The CDR3 DNA reads as TGTGCCAGCAGTCCGAATCCGGGACAGGGAATCATGGCCGGGGAGCTGTTTTTT. The rearrangement uses TRBV6-1 and TRBJ2-2, with 9 bases identical to TRBD1. The CDR3 spans 18 residues. With 5 bases clipped from V and 6 bases from J, the junction kept 16 bases outside the gene matches. Looked up from germline, CDR1 is MNHNS and CDR2 is SASEGT.

The rearrangement uses TRBV25-1 and TRBJ1-3, with D possibly matching TRBD1 (5 bases). CDR3 size: 20 residues. CDR1 is MGHDK and CDR2 is SYGVNS in the germline V gene. V lost 8 bases and J 1 base, leaving 30 bases between the germline ends. The CDR3 DNA sequence: TGTGCCAGCCACCCGGGCAGCGCGCCCACCGGACAAGGGTCTGGAAACACCATATATTTT. Its protein product is CASHPGSAPTGQGSGNTIYF. Looking up the rest from reference TRBV25-1 and TRBJ1-3 gives the full variable domain: EADIYQTPRYLVIGTGKKITLECSQTMGHDKMYWYQQDPGMELHLIHYSYGVNSTEKGDLSSESTVSRIRTEHFPLTLESARPSHTSQYLCASHPGSAPTGQGSGNTIYFGEGSWLTVV.

This clonotype was counted between two and nine times. The gene calls are TRBV14 and TRBJ2-3; no clear D gene. Per the germline V gene, CDR1 is SGHDN and CDR2 is FVKESK. Between the trimmed V and J ends, which lost 1 base and 1 base, there was a span of 15 bases. The CDR3 runs to 17 residues. This chain's CDR3 is CASSQGASYVRTDTQYF. In DNA, the CDR3 is TGTGCCAGCAGCCAAGGGGCTAGTTACGTCCGCACAGATACGCAGTATTTT.

This clonotype has ten or more counts. The J gene is TRBJ2-3, the V gene TRBV4-1, with D hard to call. V lost 1 base to trimming and J lost 4 bases, with 6 bases between them. CDR3 size: 13 residues. Looked up from germline, CDR1 is MGHRA and CDR2 is YSYEKL. DNA of the CDR3: TGCGCCAGCAGCCAAGTAGTCGCAGATACGCAGTATTTT. Amino acid sequence: CASSQVVADTQYF.

This clonotype was seen once. This may be a read error, as it is one base from a much larger clone. The chain recombines TRBV5-6 with TRBJ1-1, with 10 nucleotides matching TRBD1. Per the germline V gene, CDR1 is SGHDT and CDR2 is YYEEEE. The CDR3 sequence is 15 residues long. CDR3 DNA: TGTGCCAGCAGCTCACCGGGACAGGGGAACATTGAAGCTTTCTTT. Translating gives CASSSPGQGNIEAFF.

The V gene is TRBV4-1, the J gene TRBJ2-7; 8 bases line up with TRBD1. V trimming: 3 bases; J trimming: 4 bases; junction bases outside the gene matches: 8. This CDR3 has 15 amino acids. Germline values: CDR1 MGHRA, CDR2 YSYEKL. The CDR3 protein is CASSHPDRAIYEQYF. The DNA for the CDR3 is TGCGCCAGCAGCCACCCGGACAGGGCCATTTACGAGCAGTACTTC.

The V and J genes are TRBV6-5 and TRBJ1-1; D not resolved. V was clipped by 0 bases and J by 2 bases, with 10 bases between them. From germline, CDR1 is MNHEY and CDR2 SVGAGI. This CDR3 is 15 amino acids long. The CDR3 loop is CASSYSSGGNTEAFF. The CDR3 nucleotides are TGTGCCAGCAGTTACTCGTCGGGAGGTAACACTGAAGCTTTCTTT.